The TCR beta chain described here comes from a study of early T cells in non-severe SARS-CoV-2 infection. TCRdb reprocessed the 5' RACE reads via MiXCR and lists one record per CDR3 protein. The data hold tens of thousands of distinct CDR3 sequences, with around 5.7% observed a single time. Germline CDR1 MGHRA, CDR2 YSYEKL. CDR3 length equals 15 residues. The J segment lost 3 bases and the V segment lost 5 bases, leaving 7 bases of the junction unmatched. This clonotype was recorded many times. The material sequenced was whole blood. This receptor was taken from an adult who was a healthcare worker with PCR-confirmed SARS-CoV-2 infection or an uninfected control (not recorded which). The rearrangement links TRBV4-1 to TRBJ1-5; TRBD1 agrees at 7 bases. The CDR3 loop reads CASSGEGQSNQPQHF. In DNA form, the CDR3 reads TGCGCCAGCAGCGGAGAGGGACAGTCCAATCAGCCCCAGCATTTT.